Each of the 25 T cell receptor beta chains below was sequenced from the same sample in a study of T cell responses to AZD1222 COVID-19 vaccine. The method was immunoSEQ multiplex PCR; TCRdb's version includes in-frame clones alone and lacks a portion of them. The sample yields about 29,000 clones, about 94% seen once. The sample here was peripheral blood, taken on day 0 of AZD1222 vaccination. The source of these receptors is an adult in good health.

This chain connects TRBV18 to TRBJ2-3, with no clear D. Trimming took off 2 bases at V and 2 bases at J, with 11 bases between the two ends. There are 15 residues in the CDR3. Germline V CDR1 and CDR2: KGHSH, LQKENI. The CDR3 DNA is TGTGCCAGCTCACCATTAGACTCCTCCACAGATACGCAGTATTTT. Its protein product is CASSPLDSSTDTQYF.

The chain employs TRBV12-3 or TRBV12-4 and TRBJ2-7; D uncertain. Deletions cut 5 bases from V and 0 bases from J, with 5 bases between. CDR3 size: 12 residues. Written as DNA, the CDR3 is TGTGCCAGCAGTGAGTCCTCCTACGAGCAGTACTTC. Translated: CASSESSYEQYF.

The genes are TRBV11-3 and TRBJ1-1; D might be TRBD1 (5 bases). Germline V gene data show CDR1 as SGHNT and CDR2 as YENEEA. The CDR3 loop spans 13 amino acids. The V end lost 4 bases, the J end lost 1 base, and 7 bases lay between the germline ends. CDR3 sequence: CASSYDRNTEAFF. The CDR3 nucleotides are TGTGCCAGCAGCTACGACAGGAACACTGAAGCTTTCTTT.

The gene calls are TRBV15 and TRBJ2-2; 9 nucleotides line up with TRBD1. The CDR3 sequence is 13 residues long. V trimming: 1 base; J trimming: 11 bases; junction bases outside the gene matches: 2. From germline, CDR1 is LNHNV and CDR2 YYDKDF (reference sequence). The CDR3 sequence: CATSRAQGAELFF. The CDR3 DNA is TGTGCCACCAGCAGAGCACAGGGGGCTGAGCTGTTTTTT.

CDR3 residues: CASYTSGREYEQYF. CDR3 DNA sequence: TGTGCCAGCTACACGAGCGGGAGAGAGTACGAGCAGTACTTC. The J gene is TRBJ2-7, the V gene TRBV5-6; 8 positions agree with TRBD2. The J segment lost 4 bases and the V segment lost 7 bases, leaving 10 bases of the junction unmatched. Germline-derived CDR1 and CDR2 are SGHDT and YYEEEE. The CDR3 has 14 amino acids. Complete variable domain (other parts from reference TRBV5-6 and TRBJ2-7): DAGVTQSPTHLIKTRGQQVTLRCSPKSGHDTVSWYQQALGQGPQFIFQYYEEEERQRGNFPDRFSGHQFPNYSSELNVNALLLGDSALYLCASYTSGREYEQYFGPGTRLTVT.

V gene TRBV7-5 combines with J gene TRBJ1-2; the table's D call, TRBD1, has no DNA check behind it. TRBV7-5 is reported as a pseudogene. CDR3 size: 17 residues. For the CDR3, the DNA is TGTGTCAGAAGCTTAAGGTGCCAGGGGGCATTTAACTATGGCTACACCTTC. Translating it yields CVRSLRCQGAFNYGYTF.

The rearrangement links TRBV7-6 to TRBJ2-2, with 7 bases that match TRBD1. The CDR3 sequence is 16 residues long. Per germline, CDR1 SGHVS and CDR2 FNYEAQ. The trim removed 6 bases at V and 5 bases at J, leaving 12 bases unmatched. The DNA of the CDR3 is TGTGCCAGCAGACCAACAGGGGCGACCAGTACCGGGGAGCTGTTTTTT. Amino acids: CASRPTGATSTGELFF.

The chain recombines TRBV6-5 with TRBJ2-3, with 7 bases aligning to TRBD1. The CDR3 is made up of 14 amino acids. Germline CDR1 reads MNHEY; CDR2 reads SVGAGI. V was pared by 3 bases and J by 4 bases, with 4 bases of the junction left unmatched. CDR3 DNA: TGTGCCAGCAGTTATCTTGGGACAGCAGATACGCAGTATTTT. Its translation is CASSYLGTADTQYF.

The chain is built from TRBV12-3 or TRBV12-4 and TRBJ1-4; D unclear. This CDR3 spans 12 amino acids. With 5 bases removed from V and 7 bases from J, the gap between germline ends came to 8 bases. The CDR3 DNA is TGTGCCAGCAGTACCAGCGGTGAAAAACTGTTTTTT. Residues: CASSTSGEKLFF.

The chain combines TRBV5-6 with TRBJ1-5; 11 bases align to TRBD1. This CDR3 comprises 16 residues. V lost 4 bases to trimming and J lost 6 bases; unmatched junction nucleotides: 9. Germline values: CDR1 SGHDT, CDR2 YYEEEE. This chain's CDR3 is CASSTGQGAKSQPQHF. Here the CDR3 DNA reads TGTGCCAGCAGCACCGGACAGGGGGCGAAGAGTCAGCCCCAGCATTTT.

The chain joins TRBV6-1 to TRBJ2-7; D not resolved. The CDR3 has 16 amino acids. The V end was cut by 4 bases, the J end by 3 bases, with 19 bases between. Germline lookup yields CDR1 MNHNS and CDR2 SASEGT. CDR3 sequence: CASSGVDRLGFYEQYF. In DNA, the CDR3 is TGTGCCAGCAGTGGTGTTGACCGACTGGGGTTCTACGAGCAGTACTTC.

This clone was seen only a few times. This rearrangement joins TRBV29-1 to TRBJ2-1; 11 nucleotides align to TRBD2. CDR1 and CDR2 from the germline V gene are SQVTM and ANQGSEA. Unmatched junction bases numbered 8, after V lost 4 bases and J lost 0 bases. This CDR3 is 17 amino acids long. CDR3 sequence reads: CSVVGSGGESSYNEQFF. The CDR3 DNA sequence: TGCAGCGTTGTGGGTAGCGGGGGGGAGAGCTCCTACAATGAGCAGTTCTTC.

The table lists this clone with a few counts. The chain couples TRBV4-1 to TRBJ2-7; D gene unclear. Germline CDR1 MGHRA, CDR2 YSYEKL. CDR3 length: 11 residues. V was clipped by 4 bases and J by 5 bases, with 6 bases between them. CDR3 protein: CASSLGDEQYF. Written as DNA, the CDR3 is TGCGCCAGCAGCCTTGGGGACGAGCAGTACTTC.

This chain connects TRBV9 to TRBJ2-2, with unresolved D. Deletions cut 0 bases from V and 3 bases from J, with 3 bases between. Germline values: CDR1 SGDLS, CDR2 YYNGEE. CDR3 length equals 13 residues. CDR3 nucleotide sequence: TGTGCCAGCAGCGTAGACTACACCGGGGAGCTGTTTTTT. It specifies CASSVDYTGELFF.

This clone appeared once. The chain combines TRBV27 with TRBJ1-5; maybe TRBD1 (6 bases). With 5 bases removed from V and 3 bases from J, the gap between germline ends came to 14 bases. This CDR3 comprises 15 residues. From germline, CDR1 is MNHEY and CDR2 SMNVEV (reference sequence). The CDR3 is CASSLWGANNQPQHF. In DNA, the CDR3 is TGTGCCAGCAGTCTTTGGGGGGCTAACAATCAGCCCCAGCATTTT.

The chain is built from TRBV9 and TRBJ1-1; the D gene is possibly TRBD1 (6 bases). The V end lost 0 bases, the J end lost 4 bases, and 10 bases lay between the germline ends. Germline CDR1 and CDR2: SGDLS and YYNGEE. The CDR3 is 14 amino acids. CDR3 nucleotide sequence: TGTGCCAGCAGCGTAGGAGGGGGTGGCACTGAAGCTTTCTTT. It encodes CASSVGGGGTEAFF.

The chain has TRBV19 and TRBJ1-1; D not resolved. The CDR3 contains 11 residues. The germline gives CDR1 LNHDA, CDR2 SQIVND (reference sequence). V lost 1 base to trimming and J lost 10 bases, with 7 bases between them. CDR3 nucleotide sequence: TGTGCCAGTAGTATAGCCGAGGTAGCTTTCTTT. It specifies CASSIAEVAFF.

The chain employs TRBV7-9 and TRBJ2-2, with a weak D call TRBD2 (5 bases). V lost 2 bases and J lost 0, with 7 bases in between. The CDR3 extends over 15 amino acids. Germline V gives CDR1 SEHNR, CDR2 FQNEAQ (reference sequence). CDR3 DNA: TGTGCCAGCAGCTTAAGACTATCGAACACCGGGGAGCTGTTTTTT. This gives the protein CASSLRLSNTGELFF. The complete variable domain, with remaining parts taken from reference TRBV7-9 and TRBJ2-2, reads DTGVSQNPRHKITKRGQNVTFRCDPISEHNRLYWYRQTLGQGPEFLTYFQNEAQLEKSRLLSDRFSAERPKGSFSTLEIQRTEQGDSAMYLCASSLRLSNTGELFFGEGSRLTVL.

The gene calls are TRBV6-5 and TRBJ1-1; D unclear. The CDR3 extends over 15 amino acids. The germline CDR1 and CDR2 sequences are MNHEY and SVGAGI. Between the trimmed V and J ends, which lost 9 bases and 3 bases, there was a span of 20 bases. Here the CDR3 DNA reads TGTGCCAGTTCACCGTGGGCAGGCGGGGACACTGAAGCTTTCTTT. Amino acid sequence: CASSPWAGGDTEAFF.

Remarks on this clone: Compared with germline, one end of the junction differs, possibly owing to a read error. The V gene is TRBV7-7, the J gene TRBJ2-5; TRBD2 aligns across 10 bases. Germline-derived CDR1 and CDR2 are SSHAT and FNYEAQ (reference sequence). The CDR3 has 21 amino acids. The CDR3 nucleotides read TGTGCTAGCAGCTTAGCGCAGAGCGGGAGGGGTAGTGGAGGACGGCAAGAGACCCAGTACTTC. Translated: CASSLAQSGRGSGGRQETQYF.

There are a few counts of this clone. This chain uses TRBV19 with TRBJ1-2, with TRBD1 as a possible D gene (5 bases). The CDR3 has 13 residues. The V and J ends lost 1 base and 8 bases respectively, with 11 bases between them. Per the germline V gene, CDR1 is LNHDA and CDR2 is SQIVND (reference sequence). CDR3 bases: TGTGCCAGTAGTATAGGGGACGGCCGGGGCTACACCTTC. Residues: CASSIGDGRGYTF.

This clone was counted between two and nine times. This chain joins TRBV2 and TRBJ2-7; D may be TRBD1 (6 bases). With 7 bases removed from V and 0 bases from J, the gap between germline ends came to 7 bases. The CDR3 extends over 12 amino acids. The germline V gene has CDR1 SNHLY and CDR2 FYNNEI. The CDR3 here is CASIQGSYEQYF. The CDR3 nucleotides are TGTGCCAGCATACAGGGCTCCTACGAGCAGTACTTC.

The chain joins TRBV30 to TRBJ1-2; tentatively, D is TRBD1 (5 bases). The CDR3 sequence is 13 residues long. In germline, CDR1 is GTSNPN, CDR2 SVGIG (reference sequence). V shed 0 bases and J shed 4 bases, with 9 bases lying between them. The CDR3 DNA reads as TGTGCCTGGAGTGTCAGGGTGCCCTATGGCTACACCTTC. It is translated as CAWSVRVPYGYTF. Full variable domain (outside the CDR3, taken from reference TRBV30 and TRBJ1-2): SQTIHQWPATLVQPVGSPLSLECTVEGTSNPNLYWYRQAAGRGLQLLFYSVGIGQISSEVPQNLSASRPQDRQFILSSKKLLLSDSGFYLCAWSVRVPYGYTFGSGTRLTVV.

V and J are TRBV5-1 and TRBJ1-5, with D possibly matching TRBD1 (5 bases). CDR3 size: 14 residues. The V gene's germline CDR1 is SGHRS and CDR2 YFSETQ. Trimming stripped 4 bases from V and 2 bases from J, with 10 bases between. Here the CDR3 reads CASSQGTGNQPQHF. CDR3 DNA sequence: TGCGCCAGCAGCCAAGGGACGGGCAATCAGCCCCAGCATTTT. The variable domain in full, completed from reference TRBV5-1 and TRBJ1-5, reads KAGVTQTPRYLIKTRGQQVTLSCSPISGHRSVSWYQQTPGQGLQFLFEYFSETQRNKGNFPGRFSGRQFSNSRSEMNVSTLELGDSALYLCASSQGTGNQPQHFGDGTRLSIL.

This chain uses TRBV7-8 with TRBJ1-2; no clear D. The CDR3 loop spans 14 amino acids. Germline V CDR1 and CDR2: SGHVS, FQNEAQ. Trimming stripped 0 bases from V and 2 bases from J, with 7 bases between. Here the CDR3 DNA reads TGTGCCAGCAGCTTAGCTGGCCTAAACTATGGCTACACCTTC. Protein product: CASSLAGLNYGYTF.